These 27 T cell receptor beta chains were all obtained from the same sample, sequenced in a study of OX40 agonist ivuxolimab in advanced cancers. The method was immunoSEQ multiplex PCR; TCRdb's version includes in-frame clones alone and lacks a portion of them. The sample has roughly 46,000 clones; 65% to 90% are singletons. Specimen: CD4+ or CD8+ T cells sorted from blood, collected in a trial of the OX40 agonist ivuxolimab. The receptors originated from an adult with an advanced solid tumor such as melanoma, head and neck, liver or kidney cancer.

The rearrangement links TRBV4-1 to TRBJ1-6; the match to TRBD1 covers 9 bases. The CDR3 is made up of 18 amino acids. Germline trimming cut 2 bases from V and 10 bases from J; bases unmatched to any gene: 15. CDR1 is MGHRA, CDR2 YSYEKL, per germline. The CDR3 DNA reads TGCGCCAGCAGCCAAAACCCCGGGGGACAGGGTACTGGGTCACCCCTCCACTTT. The encoded protein is CASSQNPGGQGTGSPLHF.

This sequence joins TRBV6-1 and TRBJ1-3; no definite D call. The ends were cut back, 3 bases at V and 0 bases at J, with 6 bases in the middle. CDR3 length equals 14 residues. From germline, CDR1 is MNHNS and CDR2 SASEGT. CDR3 DNA: TGTGCCAGCAGTGAGTTGAACTCTGGAAACACCATATATTTT. This translates into CASSELNSGNTIYF.

The chain joins TRBV7-2 to TRBJ2-3, with 9 positions matching TRBD2. Trimming cost V 5 bases and J 3 bases; bases outside gene matches: 9. Germline loops: CDR1 SGHTA, CDR2 FQGNSA. The CDR3 consists of 16 residues. For the CDR3, the DNA is TGTGCCAGCAGCGGGGCTAGCGGGGCTCAAACAGATACGCAGTATTTT. Its protein product is CASSGASGAQTDTQYF.

The chain links TRBV13 to TRBJ2-3; D is ambiguous. V shed 2 bases and J shed 2 bases, with 8 bases lying between them. From germline, CDR1 is PRHDT and CDR2 FYEKMQ (reference sequence). The CDR3 loop spans 14 amino acids. The CDR3 region is CASSLPRFTDTQYF. The CDR3, as DNA: TGTGCCAGCAGCTTACCCCGGTTCACAGATACGCAGTATTTT. The variable domain in full, with the rest retrieved from reference TRBV13 and TRBJ2-3, is AAGVIQSPRHLIKEKRETATLKCYPIPRHDTVYWYQQGPGQDPQFLISFYEKMQSDKGSIPDRFSAQQFSDYHSELNMSSLELGDSALYFCASSLPRFTDTQYFGPGTRLTVL.

The chain carries TRBV5-1 and TRBJ2-3; no clear D. V dropped 3 bases and J dropped 2 bases, with 10 bases sitting between them. CDR1 SGHRS and CDR2 YFSETQ come from the germline V gene. CDR3 length: 14 residues. The CDR3 sequence: CASSWRTFTDTQYF. The CDR3 nucleotides are TGCGCCAGCAGCTGGCGGACCTTCACAGATACGCAGTATTTT.

The chain has TRBV18 and TRBJ2-7, with 7 bases identical to TRBD2. Germline V gene data show CDR1 as KGHSH and CDR2 as LQKENI. The CDR3 loop spans 17 amino acids. J was trimmed by 5 bases and V by 6 bases; bases with no gene match: 19. In DNA, the CDR3 is TGTGCCAGCTCCCCCCTGGGTGGCGGGGGAGTTCGGGACGAGCAGTACTTC. Protein product: CASSPLGGGGVRDEQYF.

This rearrangement joins TRBV7-2 to TRBJ2-7; D is unresolved. V was shortened by 1 base and J by 1 base, with 5 bases between the two germline ends. CDR3 length equals 13 residues. Germline V gene sequence: CDR1 SGHTA, CDR2 FQGNSA. CDR3 sequence: CASSLGRSYEQYF. The CDR3 DNA sequence: TGTGCCAGCAGCTTAGGTCGGTCCTACGAGCAGTACTTC.

The rearrangement uses TRBV23-1 and TRBJ1-2; D gene uncertain. TRBV23-1 is filed as an ORF, its function uncertain. The CDR3 has 13 residues. Deletions cut 4 bases from V and 4 bases from J, with 10 bases between. The CDR3 nucleotides are TGCGCCAGCAGTCGTATCTACCCCTATGGCTACACCTTC. This gives the protein CASSRIYPYGYTF.

The chain joins TRBV27 to TRBJ2-3; TRBD2 agrees at 12 bases. V gave up 3 bases and J gave up 1 base; unmatched junction bases: 11. CDR1 is MNHEY, CDR2 SMNVEV, per germline (reference sequence). This CDR3 is built from 19 residues. The CDR3 sequence is CASSFRLAGVKVGTDTQYF. CDR3 sequence (DNA): TGTGCCAGCAGTTTCCGACTAGCGGGGGTCAAAGTAGGCACAGATACGCAGTATTTT.

The chain is built from TRBV7-9 and TRBJ2-2, with no clear D. This CDR3 spans 13 amino acids. Germline assignment: CDR1 SEHNR and CDR2 FQNEAQ (reference sequence). V was cut by 3 bases and J by 5 bases, with 7 bases left in between. The CDR3 is CASSFGGTGELFF. Here the CDR3 DNA reads TGTGCCAGCAGCTTTGGTGGTACCGGGGAGCTGTTTTTT.

This clone has just a few counts. J is TRBJ2-3 and V is TRBV7-2; 8 bases line up with TRBD2. The CDR3 covers 17 residues. The J segment lost 5 bases and the V segment lost 6 bases, leaving 16 bases of the junction unmatched. Germline V lookup: CDR1 SGHTA, CDR2 FQGNSA. The CDR3 DNA is TGTGCCAGCAGATTCCCCCCAGCGGGAGAAGCCAGAGATACGCAGTATTTT. Translation: CASRFPPAGEARDTQYF.

V gene TRBV12-5 combines with J gene TRBJ1-5, with D possibly TRBD1 on 6 matching bases. Looked up from germline, CDR1 is LGHNT and CDR2 is FRNRAP. V lost 7 bases and J lost 2, with 15 bases in between. This CDR3 is built from 15 residues. CDR3 residues: CASALTGFGNQPQHF. The DNA for the CDR3 is TGTGCTAGTGCCCTAACAGGGTTTGGCAATCAGCCCCAGCATTTT.

The chain employs TRBV5-1 and TRBJ1-5, with D perhaps matching TRBD1 (6 bases). Germline V gene data show CDR1 as SGHRS and CDR2 as YFSETQ. The CDR3 consists of 15 residues. V was pared by 0 bases and J by 5 bases, with 12 bases between. The CDR3 DNA reads TGCGCCAGCAGCTTGGATGGGACAATCGATCAGCCCCAGCATTTT. Its protein is CASSLDGTIDQPQHF. The variable domain in full, completed from reference TRBV5-1 and TRBJ1-5, reads KAGVTQTPRYLIKTRGQQVTLSCSPISGHRSVSWYQQTPGQGLQFLFEYFSETQRNKGNFPGRFSGRQFSNSRSEMNVSTLELGDSALYLCASSLDGTIDQPQHFGDGTRLSIL.

CDR3 sequence (DNA): TGTGCCAGCAGTATTGCAACGAAGGCAGATACGCAGTATTTT. This sequence encodes CASSIATKADTQYF. V usage is TRBV27 and J usage is TRBJ2-3; D ambiguous. V dropped 5 bases and J dropped 4 bases, with 13 bases sitting between them. Per the germline V gene, CDR1 is MNHEY and CDR2 is SMNVEV (reference sequence). CDR3 length: 14 residues.

This chain uses TRBV19 with TRBJ1-1; TRBD1 is a possible D gene (5 bases). V shed 8 bases and J shed 6 bases, with 16 bases lying between them. Germline lookup yields CDR1 LNHDA and CDR2 SQIVND (reference sequence). This CDR3 contains 13 residues. The CDR3 nucleotides are TGTGCCAGTCAGAGGGGCCTTGGAGCTGAAGCTTTCTTT. This sequence encodes CASQRGLGAEAFF. The full variable domain, in which reference TRBV19 and TRBJ1-1 provide the parts outside the CDR3, is DGGITQSPKYLFRKEGQNVTLSCEQNLNHDAMYWYRQDPGQGLRLIYYSQIVNDFQKGDIAEGYSVSREKKESFPLTVTSAQKNPTAFYLCASQRGLGAEAFFGQGTRLTVV.

The chain has TRBV9 and TRBJ2-7; 8 bases agree with TRBD2. Germline V gene sequence: CDR1 SGDLS, CDR2 YYNGEE. The CDR3 is 16 amino acids. V trimming: 4 bases; J trimming: 2 bases; junction bases outside the gene matches: 11. CDR3 protein: CASSPLPSGPPYEQYF. CDR3 bases: TGTGCCAGCAGCCCCCTTCCTAGCGGGCCCCCCTACGAGCAGTACTTC.

The chain employs TRBV10-3 and TRBJ2-1; D is uncertain. Trimming left V 2 bases short and J 4 bases short, with 9 bases between. The germline gives CDR1 ENHRY, CDR2 SYGVKD. The length of the CDR3 is 14 residues. The CDR3 nucleotides are TGTGCCATCAGTGAGGACTTTAAATACAATGAGCAGTTCTTC. It translates to CAISEDFKYNEQFF.

The rearrangement joins TRBV5-1 to TRBJ2-5; 7 bases are a match to TRBD2. Germline V gene data show CDR1 as SGHRS and CDR2 as YFSETQ. V was clipped by 0 bases and J by 0 bases; unmatched bases: 8. The length of the CDR3 is 17 residues. The CDR3 here is CASSLGGLAANQETQYF. The CDR3 DNA is TGCGCCAGCAGCTTGGGGGGCCTAGCGGCAAACCAAGAGACCCAGTACTTC.

A few counts support this clone. The chain is built from TRBV6-5 and TRBJ1-5; 7 nucleotides align to TRBD1. V was pared by 7 bases and J by 6 bases, with 9 bases of the junction left unmatched. CDR3 length: 14 amino acids. Per the germline V gene, CDR1 is MNHEY and CDR2 is SVGAGI. The CDR3 DNA follows: TGTGCCAGCAATCCGACAGGGAAGGGTCAGCCCCAGCATTTT. Translating gives CASNPTGKGQPQHF.

The chain couples TRBV7-3 to TRBJ1-1; D remains ambiguous. The CDR3 covers 14 residues. Germline values: CDR1 SGHTA, CDR2 FQGTGA. Trimming removed 4 bases at V and 1 base at J, with 10 bases between. Written as DNA, the CDR3 is TGTGCCAGCAGCTCAGGCAGACAGAACACTGAAGCTTTCTTT. It encodes CASSSGRQNTEAFF.

The rearrangement uses TRBV30 and TRBJ1-1; unclear D gene. CDR1 and CDR2 (germline): GTSNPN, SVGIG (reference sequence). The length of the CDR3 is 16 residues. V dropped 4 bases and J dropped 0 bases, with 18 bases sitting between them. CDR3 protein: CAWNYSPPTVNTEAFF. CDR3 nucleotides: TGTGCCTGGAATTATTCCCCACCTACAGTGAACACTGAAGCTTTCTTT.

Notes on this clone: The conserved final phenylalanine or tryptophan is absent from the CDR3, which likely points to a read error. This sequence joins TRBV11-2 and TRBJ2-7; possibly TRBD2 for D (5 bases). The CDR3 loop spans 16 amino acids. The germline V gene has CDR1 SGHAT and CDR2 FQNNGV. CDR3 region: CASSQPPAGSSYEQYL. Here the CDR3 DNA reads TGCGCCAGCAGCCAACCCCCCGCGGGCTCGAGCTACGAGCAGTACCTC.

This clone turned up a few times. The chain carries TRBV6-5 and TRBJ1-2; tentatively, D is TRBD1 (5 bases). This CDR3 contains 13 residues. V dropped 6 bases and J dropped 7 bases, with 15 bases sitting between them. Germline CDR1 reads MNHEY; CDR2 reads SVGAGI. The CDR3 sequence is CASRTGTPGGYTF. CDR3 DNA sequence: TGTGCCAGCAGAACCGGGACGCCTGGTGGCTACACCTTC.

With regard to this clone: This CDR3 is also generated by other DNA sequences in the sample. This chain connects TRBV6-1 to TRBJ1-3, with D hard to call. V was shortened by 5 bases and J by 2 bases, with 10 bases between the two germline ends. The CDR3 is made up of 14 amino acids. Per the germline V gene, CDR1 is MNHNS and CDR2 is SASEGT. CDR3 sequence: CASSSGLPGNTIYF. As DNA, the CDR3 is TGTGCCAGCAGTTCAGGCCTTCCTGGAAACACCATATATTTT.

V gene TRBV27 combines with J gene TRBJ2-6; D gene uncertain. The germline V gene has CDR1 MNHEY and CDR2 SMNVEV (reference sequence). The CDR3 contains 13 residues. Trimming took off 6 bases at V and 0 bases at J, with 3 bases between the two ends. The CDR3 loop reads CASRLSGANVLTF. DNA for the CDR3: TGTGCCAGCAGACTCTCTGGGGCCAACGTCCTGACTTTC.

V is TRBV23-1 and J is TRBJ1-5; D perhaps matches TRBD1 (5 bases). TRBV23-1 is placed among ORFs of uncertain function. This CDR3 region has 12 residues. V gave up 4 bases and J gave up 7 bases, with 8 bases separating them. As DNA, the CDR3 is TGCGCCAGCAGTCTGAGGGACCAGCCCCAGCATTTT. It is translated as CASSLRDQPQHF.

The chain is built from TRBV18 and TRBJ2-7, with 7 bases fitting TRBD2. This CDR3 is built from 16 residues. After removal of 6 bases from V and 5 bases from J, the junction contained 16 bases not matched to a gene. Per germline, CDR1 KGHSH and CDR2 LQKENI. The CDR3 sequence is CASSSTLGRASHEQYF. As DNA, the CDR3 is TGTGCCAGCTCTTCAACCTTAGGGAGGGCGTCCCACGAGCAGTACTTC.